A selection of T cell receptor beta chains follows, all from one sample in a study of blood T cell repertoires in COVID-19. Generated by immunoSEQ multiplex PCR, the TCRdb table keeps only in-frame clones and is missing some. Found here are more than 85,000 clones, about 80% of them singletons; the top ten hold 4% to 5.5%. The specimen sequenced was peripheral blood. The receptors were gathered from a woman aged 50 to 60 with acute or convalescent COVID-19. The CDR3 runs from the conserved cysteine through the conserved F or W. D genes are given only for firm matches. Clone sizes are given selectively: once, few, many, or a class where the clone is expanded.

v_call	d_call	j_call	clone_size	cdr3_aa	cdr3_nt
TRBV3-1/TRBV3-2	-	TRBJ1-3	-	CASSHRGGNTIYF	TGTGCCAGCAGCCACAGGGGTGGAAACACCATATATTTT
TRBV6-5	TRBD1	TRBJ1-6	-	CASSTDRGNSPLHF	TGTGCCAGCAGTACGGACAGGGGGAATTCACCCCTCCACTTT
TRBV18	-	TRBJ1-1	-	CASSQQRAGEAFF	TGTGCCAGCTCACAGCAGAGGGCGGGTGAAGCTTTCTTT
TRBV30	TRBD1	TRBJ1-2	few	CAWRFRGPNYGYTF	TGTGCCTGGAGATTCAGGGGGCCTAACTATGGCTACACCTTC
TRBV7-2	TRBD1	TRBJ2-3	few	CASSFVRGGNTDTQYF	TGTGCCAGCAGCTTTGTAAGAGGGGGCAACACAGATACGCAGTATTTT
TRBV19	TRBD1	TRBJ1-3	-	CASSILAGGISGNTIYF	TGTGCCAGTAGTATCCTCGCAGGGGGAATCTCTGGAAACACCATATATTTT
TRBV11-2	TRBD1	TRBJ1-2	-	CASSQDRDAYGYTF	TGTGCCAGCAGCCAAGACAGGGACGCGTATGGCTACACCTTC
TRBV7-8	-	TRBJ2-7	many	CASSLAFRGDYEQYF	TGTGCCAGCAGCTTAGCCTTCAGGGGGGACTACGAGCAGTACTTC
TRBV5-4	-	TRBJ1-1	-	CASSLASGTEAFF	TGTGCCAGCAGCTTGGCGTCAGGTACTGAAGCTTTCTTT
TRBV19	TRBD2	TRBJ2-3	-	CASSIDRTSGTQYF	TGTGCCAGTAGTATAGATCGGACTAGCGGCACGCAGTATTTT
TRBV6-5	-	TRBJ1-1	-	CAPATLNTEAFF	TGTGCCCCTGCCACTCTGAACACTGAAGCTTTCTTT
TRBV20-1	-	TRBJ2-5	-	CSASLEGAEQETQYF	TGCAGTGCTAGTCTTGAGGGCGCGGAACAAGAGACCCAGTACTTC
TRBV15	TRBD2	TRBJ2-2	-	CATSREASGDVGGELFF	TGTGCCACCAGCAGAGAGGCTAGCGGGGATGTAGGCGGGGAGCTGTTTTTT
TRBV2	TRBD1	TRBJ2-2	-	CASRSRDRGTGELFF	TGTGCCAGCAGGTCCCGGGACAGGGGTACCGGGGAGCTGTTTTTT
TRBV6-1	TRBD1	TRBJ1-2	-	CASSEVTRDSSYGYTF	TGTGCCAGCAGTGAAGTTACTAGGGACAGTTCCTATGGCTACACCTTC
TRBV28	-	TRBJ2-3	once	CASREEMGTDTQYF	TGTGCCAGCAGAGAGGAGATGGGCACAGATACGCAGTATTTT
TRBV5-6	TRBD1	TRBJ1-2	-	CASSPGQGLNYGYTF	TGTGCCAGCAGCCCTGGACAGGGCCTTAACTATGGCTACACCTTC
TRBV12-3/TRBV12-4	-	TRBJ1-2	-	CASSFQVYGYTF	TGTGCCAGCAGTTTTCAGGTCTATGGCTACACCTTC
TRBV10-3	TRBD1	TRBJ2-7	-	CAISSPDRGWYEQYF	TGTGCCATCAGTTCTCCGGACAGGGGATGGTACGAGCAGTACTTC
TRBV5-4	TRBD2	TRBJ2-7	-	CASRPDMGGTEDEQYF	TGTGCCAGCAGGCCCGACATGGGAGGGACCGAGGACGAGCAGTACTTC
TRBV12-3/TRBV12-4	-	TRBJ2-1	-	CASSLNPVDEQFF	TGTGCCAGCAGTTTAAATCCGGTCGATGAGCAGTTCTTC
TRBV12-2	-	TRBJ1-3	-	CASRPRGRNTIYF	TGTGCAAGTCGCCCCAGGGGGCGAAACACCATATATTTT
TRBV28	-	TRBJ1-3	-	CASKTGGGSSGNTIYF	TGTGCCAGCAAAACGGGGGGAGGAAGCTCTGGAAACACCATATATTTT
TRBV12-3/TRBV12-4	-	TRBJ1-2	-	CASSFRAGKGYTF	TGTGCCAGCAGTTTCAGGGCAGGGAAAGGCTACACCTTC
TRBV6-1	-	TRBJ2-7	-	CASSESRQGSYEQYF	TGTGCCAGCAGTGAAAGCCGCCAGGGGTCCTACGAGCAGTACTTC
TRBV27	TRBD2	TRBJ2-7	-	CASNPSGGGYEQYF	TGTGCCAGCAATCCTAGCGGGGGGGGTTACGAGCAGTACTTC
TRBV28	-	TRBJ2-4	-	CASTGLAKNIQYF	TGTGCCAGCACGGGACTAGCCAAAAACATTCAGTACTTC
TRBV11-3	TRBD2	TRBJ2-1	-	CASSKAGGTRNEQFF	TGTGCCAGCAGCAAAGCGGGGGGGACTCGCAATGAGCAGTTCTTC
TRBV28	TRBD1	TRBJ2-5	-	CASRGTDGFWSQYF	TGTGCCAGCAGGGGGACAGATGGCTTTTGGTCCCAGTACTTC
TRBV6-5	TRBD1	TRBJ1-2	once	CASSYELRGLGGYTF	TGTGCCAGCAGTTACGAGCTCAGGGGGCTAGGCGGCTACACCTTC
TRBV5-1	-	TRBJ2-3	-	CASSGLGATDTQYF	TGCGCCAGCAGCGGGTTGGGGGCTACAGATACGCAGTATTTT
TRBV5-1	-	TRBJ1-4	-	CASSSDIGEKLFF	TGCGCCAGCAGTAGCGATATAGGTGAAAAACTGTTTTTT
TRBV4-1	-	TRBJ1-6	few	CASSRETGDVGWGTPLHF	TGCGCCAGCAGCCGTGAAACGGGGGACGTAGGGTGGGGAACACCCCTCCACTTT
TRBV29-1	TRBD2	TRBJ2-2	once	CSYYGTRPGELFF	TGCAGCTATTACGGGACTAGACCCGGGGAGCTGTTTTTT
TRBV4-1	-	TRBJ1-5	-	CASSQDSSPGQPQHF	TGCGCCAGCAGCCAAGATAGCAGCCCCGGCCAGCCCCAGCATTTT
TRBV28	-	TRBJ2-3	-	CASSPLFKARKPGQSTDTQYF	TGTGCCAGCAGTCCTCTTTTCAAGGCTCGTAAACCGGGACAAAGCACAGATACGCAGTATTTT
TRBV5-8	-	TRBJ1-5	many	CASSWGGNQPQHF	TGTGCCAGCAGCTGGGGCGGCAATCAGCCCCAGCATTTT
TRBV28	-	TRBJ2-7	-	CASTSKGVHNF	TGTGCCAGCACCTCTAAGGGGGTTCACAACTTC
TRBV11-2	TRBD2	TRBJ2-1	-	CASSLAGGGYNEQFF	TGTGCCAGCAGCTTAGCTGGGGGGGGCTACAATGAGCAGTTCTTC
TRBV11-2	-	TRBJ2-1	once	CASSFRTDYNEQFF	TGTGCCAGCAGCTTCCGGACAGACTACAATGAGCAGTTCTTC
TRBV28	TRBD1	TRBJ1-1	-	CASSSRDSGGWKTEAFF	TGTGCCAGCAGTTCACGGGACAGTGGAGGCTGGAAAACTGAAGCTTTCTTT
TRBV6-1	-	TRBJ1-2	few	CASSEAQAQNYGYTF	TGTGCCAGCAGTGAAGCGCAAGCTCAAAACTATGGCTACACCTTC
TRBV5-1	-	TRBJ2-5	-	CASGAGTVQETQYF	TGCGCCAGCGGCGCGGGGACAGTCCAAGAGACCCAGTACTTC
TRBV10-3	-	TRBJ1-1	-	CAISEQGRQAFF	TGTGCCATCAGTGAACAGGGTCGGCAAGCTTTCTTT
TRBV15	TRBD1	TRBJ1-1	-	CATSRGGTVAEAFF	TGTGCCACCAGCAGAGGCGGGACAGTGGCTGAAGCTTTCTTT
TRBV6-6	-	TRBJ1-3	few	CASSFRPTGGRALGSTSGNTIYF	TGTGCCAGCAGCTTCCGCCCCACGGGAGGACGGGCTTTGGGGTCCACCTCTGGAAACACCATATATTTT
TRBV5-1	TRBD2	TRBJ2-2	few	CASSIRTSGGPNTGELFF	TGCGCCAGCAGCATAAGGACTAGCGGGGGTCCCAACACCGGGGAGCTGTTTTTT
TRBV18	TRBD1	TRBJ2-7	few	CASSPRTGDYEQYF	TGTGCCAGCTCACCGAGGACAGGGGACTACGAGCAGTACTTC
TRBV3-1/TRBV3-2	TRBD1	TRBJ2-6	-	CASSQHPGQSSGANVLTF	TGTGCCAGCAGCCAACACCCGGGACAGAGCTCTGGGGCCAACGTCCTGACTTTC
TRBV2	-	TRBJ1-6	once	CASRRGNSPLHF	TGTGCCAGCCGCAGGGGTAATTCACCCCTCCACTTT
TRBV19	TRBD2	TRBJ2-1	-	CASSNSGGSYNEQFF	TGTGCCAGTAGCAATAGCGGGGGATCCTACAATGAGCAGTTCTTC
TRBV4-1	-	TRBJ2-7	-	CASSLSPQGSGYEQYF	TGCGCCAGCAGCCTAAGCCCTCAGGGATCCGGCTACGAGCAGTACTTC
TRBV19	-	TRBJ2-2	-	CASSIGQGGASTYENTGELFF	TGTGCCAGTAGTATAGGACAGGGAGGTGCCTCTACATACGAAAACACCGGGGAGCTGTTTTTT
TRBV7-2	TRBD1	TRBJ2-7	-	CASSFDRAGYEQYF	TGTGCCAGCAGCTTTGACAGGGCGGGCTACGAGCAGTACTTC
TRBV7-8	TRBD2	TRBJ2-5	few	CASSPLAGGPSETQYF	TGTGCCAGCAGCCCGCTAGCGGGGGGGCCTTCAGAGACCCAGTACTTC
TRBV5-6	-	TRBJ1-1	-	CASSGDRWTEAFF	TGTGCCAGCAGCGGCGACAGGTGGACTGAAGCTTTCTTT
TRBV27	-	TRBJ1-5	-	CASSTSGTNQPQHF	TGTGCCAGCAGCACATCCGGGACAAATCAGCCCCAGCATTTT
TRBV7-9	-	TRBJ1-1	once	CASSYSDTEAFF	TGTGCCAGCAGTTACAGTGACACTGAAGCTTTCTTT
TRBV9	-	TRBJ1-1	-	CASSVTGRRGAPRQDTEAFF	TGTGCCAGCAGCGTAACCGGGAGGCGGGGGGCCCCTCGGCAGGACACTGAAGCTTTCTTT
TRBV6-5	-	TRBJ1-5	-	CASSYSSLLQPQHF	TGTGCCAGCAGTTACTCGAGTCTACTTCAGCCCCAGCATTTT